This TCR beta chain derives from a study of identifying expanded T cells in peripheral blood. Whole-study results and caveats: Across healthy donors, higher total template counts meant significantly greater approximately 2-week count variance. Differentially abundant clones: around 1.2 between replicates, about 17 at around 2 weeks, less than 20 at four.

The germline V gene has CDR1 LGHNA and CDR2 YNFKEQ. The CDR3 sequence is 16 residues long. V shed 0 bases and J shed 0 bases, with 10 bases lying between them. Worth noting for this clone: Its antigen is as yet unknown.

Some clones are missing from TCRdb's copy, which holds only in-frame ones; the method was immunoSEQ multiplex PCR. Of some 91,000 clones in the sample, 88% were seen once. Collection occurred without any documented infections or immune events in donors. The sequenced sample consisted of blood. The clonotype originates from a person aged 18 to 75 in good health. The rearrangement joins TRBV4-2 to TRBJ2-3; D unclear. In nucleotides, the CDR3 is TGTGCCAGCAGCCAAGAGCAGTCTATTAGCACAGATACGCAGTATTTT. It yields the protein CASSQEQSISTDTQYF.